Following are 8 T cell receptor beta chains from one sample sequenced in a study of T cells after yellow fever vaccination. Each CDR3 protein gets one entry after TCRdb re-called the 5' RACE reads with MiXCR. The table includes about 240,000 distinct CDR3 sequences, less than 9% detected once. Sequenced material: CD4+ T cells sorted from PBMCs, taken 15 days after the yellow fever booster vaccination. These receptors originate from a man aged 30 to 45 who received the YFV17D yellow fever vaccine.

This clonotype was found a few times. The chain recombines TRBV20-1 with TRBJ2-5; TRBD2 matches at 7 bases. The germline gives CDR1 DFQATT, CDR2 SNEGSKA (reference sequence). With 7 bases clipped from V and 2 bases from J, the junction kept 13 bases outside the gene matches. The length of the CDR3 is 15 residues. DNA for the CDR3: TGCAGTGGGTTTGGGAACAGCGGGGATCAAGAGACCCAGTACTTC. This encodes CSGFGNSGDQETQYF.

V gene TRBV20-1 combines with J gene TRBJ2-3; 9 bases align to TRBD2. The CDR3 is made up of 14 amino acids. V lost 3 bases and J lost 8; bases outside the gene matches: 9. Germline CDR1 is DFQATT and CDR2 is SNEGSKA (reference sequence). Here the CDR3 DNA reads TGCAGTGCTAGTGTCCTTAGCGGGAGAGCTACGCAGTATTTT. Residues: CSASVLSGRATQYF.

The CDR3 loop is CASSREGQTDTQYF. The CDR3 DNA reads TGCGCCAGCAGCCGGGAGGGCCAGACAGATACGCAGTATTTT. The chain employs TRBV5-1 and TRBJ2-3, with 8 bases aligning to TRBD2. The trim removed 4 bases at V and 3 bases at J, leaving 4 bases unmatched. Per the germline V gene, CDR1 is SGHRS and CDR2 is YFSETQ. This CDR3 is 14 amino acids long.

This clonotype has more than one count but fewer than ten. The CDR3 DNA sequence: TGCGCCAGCAGCCATTTAATAGCGGGCCGAAACTCCTACAATGAGCAGTTCTTC. Translation: CASSHLIAGRNSYNEQFF. This chain connects TRBV4-3 to TRBJ2-1; 7 nucleotides agree with TRBD2. Germline assignment: CDR1 LGHNA and CDR2 YSLEER. The trim removed 3 bases at V and 0 bases at J, leaving 11 bases unmatched. This CDR3 region has 18 residues.

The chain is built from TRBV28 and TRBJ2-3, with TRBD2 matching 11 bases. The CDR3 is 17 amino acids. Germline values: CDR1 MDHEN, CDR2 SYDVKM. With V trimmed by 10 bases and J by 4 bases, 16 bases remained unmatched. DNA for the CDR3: TGTGCCAACAGCCCCGGTCGTACTAGCGGGAGACCAGATACGCAGTATTTT. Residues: CANSPGRTSGRPDTQYF.

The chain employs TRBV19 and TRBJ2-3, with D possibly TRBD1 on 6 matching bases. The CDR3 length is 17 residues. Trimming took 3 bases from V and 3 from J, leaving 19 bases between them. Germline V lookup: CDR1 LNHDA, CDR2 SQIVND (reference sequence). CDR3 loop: CASSILTGKRWTDTQYF. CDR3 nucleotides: TGTGCCAGTAGTATCCTAACAGGGAAGAGGTGGACAGATACGCAGTATTTT.

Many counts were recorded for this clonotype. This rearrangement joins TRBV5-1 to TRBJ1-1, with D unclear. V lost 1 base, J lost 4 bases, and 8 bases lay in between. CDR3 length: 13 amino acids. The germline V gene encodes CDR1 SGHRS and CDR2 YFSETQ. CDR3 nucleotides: TGCGCCAGCAGCTTGTTGGAGGGCACTGAAGCTTTCTTT. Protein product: CASSLLEGTEAFF.

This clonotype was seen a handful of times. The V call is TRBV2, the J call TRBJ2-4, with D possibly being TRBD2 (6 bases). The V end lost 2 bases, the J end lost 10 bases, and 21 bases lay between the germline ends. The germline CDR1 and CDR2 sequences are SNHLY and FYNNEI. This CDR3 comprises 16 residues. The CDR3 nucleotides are TGTGCCAGCAGTGAACAATTACCGGGAGCCGAGCGGATTCAGTACTTC. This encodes CASSEQLPGAERIQYF. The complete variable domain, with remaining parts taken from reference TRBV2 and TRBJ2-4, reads EPEVTQTPSHQVTQMGQEVILRCVPISNHLYFYWYRQILGQKVEFLVSFYNNEISEKSEIFDDQFSVERPDGSNFTLKIRSTKLEDSAMYFCASSEQLPGAERIQYFGAGTRLSVL.